One sample yielded the 18 T cell receptor beta chains listed below, sequenced in a study of cytomegalovirus exposure and HLA in healthy donors. With 60 Vbeta and 13 Jbeta primers, the PCR was carried out. The repertoire was sequenced with immunoSEQ multiplex PCR; TCRdb's copy has only in-frame clones and lacks some. The sample holds tens of thousands of clones, roughly 86% seen once. The source material was PBMCs. Receptors were obtained from a man aged 30-40 years in good health and CMV-seropositive.

V usage is TRBV2 and J usage is TRBJ1-4; weak D call: TRBD1 (5 bases). Trimming left V 7 bases short and J 9 bases short, with 12 bases between. The CDR3 length is 12 residues. Germline lookup yields CDR1 SNHLY and CDR2 FYNNEI. The CDR3 loop is CASIQGGKKLFF. Here the CDR3 DNA reads TGTGCCAGCATTCAGGGAGGGAAAAAACTGTTTTTT.

The rearrangement links TRBV4-2 to TRBJ2-3; D gene unclear. This CDR3 spans 14 amino acids. V was clipped by 1 base and J by 3 bases, with 8 bases between them. In germline, CDR1 is LGHNA, CDR2 YNFKEQ. Written as DNA, the CDR3 is TGTGCCAGCAGCCAAGGGCAGAGGACAGATACGCAGTATTTT. Its protein is CASSQGQRTDTQYF.

The chain combines TRBV5-1 with TRBJ2-3; 7 bases are shared with TRBD1. The CDR3 spans 16 residues. Germline values: CDR1 SGHRS, CDR2 YFSETQ. Germline trimming cut 4 bases from V and 2 bases from J; bases unmatched to any gene: 10. The CDR3 coding sequence is TGCGCCAGCAGCCAAGGGGACAGAGGAAACACAGATACGCAGTATTTT. Translating gives CASSQGDRGNTDTQYF. Based on the CDR3 plus reference TRBV5-1 and TRBJ2-3, the full variable domain is KAGVTQTPRYLIKTRGQQVTLSCSPISGHRSVSWYQQTPGQGLQFLFEYFSETQRNKGNFPGRFSGRQFSNSRSEMNVSTLELGDSALYLCASSQGDRGNTDTQYFGPGTRLTVL.

V usage is TRBV5-6 and J usage is TRBJ2-7; no definite D call. The germline V gene has CDR1 SGHDT and CDR2 YYEEEE. The CDR3 is 12 residues long. V lost 0 bases and J lost 4, with 5 bases in between. The chain's CDR3 is CASSLATYEQYF. The CDR3 DNA reads TGTGCCAGCAGCTTGGCTACTTACGAGCAGTACTTC.

V usage is TRBV19 and J usage is TRBJ1-5; unclear D gene. CDR3 length equals 13 residues. V was clipped by 6 bases and J by 4 bases, with 10 bases between them. Germline V gives CDR1 LNHDA, CDR2 SQIVND (reference sequence). The CDR3 loop reads CASRVGGNQPQHF. In DNA form, the CDR3 reads TGTGCCAGTAGGGTTGGAGGGAATCAGCCCCAGCATTTT.

The CDR3 region is CASSAGQGATSYEQYF. The CDR3 nucleotides read TGCGCCAGCAGCGCGGGACAGGGGGCCACTAGCTACGAGCAGTACTTC. This chain links TRBV5-1 with TRBJ2-7; 12 positions agree with TRBD1. V lost 4 bases to trimming and J lost 3 bases; unmatched junction nucleotides: 8. The CDR3 totals 16 residues. Germline assignment: CDR1 SGHRS and CDR2 YFSETQ.

The rearrangement links TRBV19 to TRBJ1-1, with 8 bases aligning to TRBD1. The CDR3 is 15 amino acids. Germline V CDR1 and CDR2: LNHDA, SQIVND (reference sequence). Losses at the gene ends were 5 bases for V and 0 bases for J; bases not matched to a gene: 5. This CDR3 is CASSRSRGLNTEAFF. The CDR3 DNA sequence: TGTGCCAGTAGTCGCTCCAGGGGGCTGAACACTGAAGCTTTCTTT.

V and J are TRBV7-2 and TRBJ2-3; 9 positions match TRBD2. The germline V gene has CDR1 SGHTA and CDR2 FQGNSA. With 1 base clipped from V and 3 bases from J, the junction kept 8 bases outside the gene matches. This CDR3 contains 17 residues. CDR3 coding DNA: TGTGCCAGCAGCTTAGTGGCGGGAGGGTATAAAACAGATACGCAGTATTTT. Protein: CASSLVAGGYKTDTQYF.

This clone appeared a few times. This chain uses TRBV30 with TRBJ2-5, with TRBD2 identical over 10 bases. CDR1 GTSNPN and CDR2 SVGIG come from the germline V gene (reference sequence). The V and J ends lost 0 bases and 4 bases, in that order; junction bases with no gene match: 14. The CDR3 totals 18 residues. CDR3 sequence reads: CAWSVLSWLAGVPETQYF. CDR3 in DNA: TGTGCCTGGAGTGTATTATCTTGGCTAGCGGGAGTACCAGAGACCCAGTACTTC. The complete variable domain, with remaining parts taken from reference TRBV30 and TRBJ2-5, reads SQTIHQWPATLVQPVGSPLSLECTVEGTSNPNLYWYRQAAGRGLQLLFYSVGIGQISSEVPQNLSASRPQDRQFILSSKKLLLSDSGFYLCAWSVLSWLAGVPETQYFGPGTRLLVL.

The rearrangement links TRBV9 to TRBJ2-3; a possible D gene is TRBD2 (6 bases). V dropped 4 bases and J dropped 12 bases, with 15 bases sitting between them. Per germline, CDR1 SGDLS and CDR2 YYNGEE. This CDR3 spans 12 amino acids. The CDR3 bases are TGTGCCAGCAGCCCCCCTCGGGGGACTCAGTATTTT. It codes for CASSPPRGTQYF.

The chain combines TRBV6-5 with TRBJ1-3, with 7 bases identical to TRBD1. Germline V gene data show CDR1 as MNHEY and CDR2 as SVGAGI. This CDR3 has 15 residues. With 5 bases clipped from V and 5 bases from J, the junction kept 9 bases outside the gene matches. The CDR3 protein is CASSPLTGKRNTIYF. CDR3 nucleotide sequence: TGTGCCAGCAGTCCCTTGACAGGGAAAAGAAACACCATATATTTT.

The chain joins TRBV5-6 to TRBJ2-5, with TRBD1 identical over 7 bases. Gene TRBJ2-7 matches the end of the DNA better, so the J call may be wrong. This CDR3 comprises 19 residues. CDR1 SGHDT and CDR2 YYEEEE come from the germline V gene. The CDR3 DNA reads as TGTGCCAGCAGCTTCCAACCGGGACAGCTGTGGGGGTCCTCCTACGAGCAGTACTTC. Translating gives CASSFQPGQLWGSSYEQYF.

In its sample, this clone was seen a few times. The chain recombines TRBV2 with TRBJ1-5, with 9 bases aligning to TRBD1. Germline V lookup: CDR1 SNHLY, CDR2 FYNNEI. V was clipped by 8 bases and J by 4 bases; unmatched bases: 3. The CDR3 has 13 amino acids. The CDR3 bases are TGTGCCAGCGGCGGGACAGGGAATCAGCCCCAGCATTTT. This codes for CASGGTGNQPQHF. Complete variable domain (other parts from reference TRBV2 and TRBJ1-5): EPEVTQTPSHQVTQMGQEVILRCVPISNHLYFYWYRQILGQKVEFLVSFYNNEISEKSEIFDDQFSVERPDGSNFTLKIRSTKLEDSAMYFCASGGTGNQPQHFGDGTRLSIL.

This chain connects TRBV5-6 to TRBJ2-7, with 7 bases identical to TRBD1. The V gene's germline CDR1 is SGHDT and CDR2 YYEEEE. J was trimmed by 5 bases and V by 4 bases; bases with no gene match: 9. The CDR3 consists of 14 residues. The CDR3 spells CASSPGRGRDEQYF. The CDR3, as DNA: TGTGCCAGCAGCCCGGGTAGGGGGCGGGACGAGCAGTACTTC.

This rearrangement joins TRBV28 to TRBJ1-2, with a possible D match to TRBD1 (5 bases). Between the trimmed V and J ends, which lost 5 bases and 4 bases, there was a span of 17 bases. Germline CDR1 and CDR2: MDHEN and SYDVKM. CDR3 length: 15 residues. Written as DNA, the CDR3 is TGTGCCAGCAGTATAACTCGACAGTTAACCTATGGCTACACCTTC. The encoded protein is CASSITRQLTYGYTF.

The V call is TRBV7-9, the J call TRBJ1-1; 7 bases map to TRBD1. J gave up 14 bases and V 5 bases, and 17 bases lay outside the gene matches. Germline-derived CDR1 and CDR2 are SEHNR and FQNEAQ (reference sequence). The CDR3 is 14 amino acids. CDR3 sequence reads: CASSLLTGTAFMFF. For the CDR3, the DNA is TGTGCCAGCAGCCTTCTCACCGGGACAGCCTTTATGTTCTTT.

The chain employs TRBV19 and TRBJ2-7, with 10 bases identical to TRBD1. The CDR3 sequence is 15 residues long. Germline V gene lookup returns CDR1 LNHDA and CDR2 SQIVND (reference sequence). Losses at the gene ends were 5 bases for V and 2 bases for J; bases not matched to a gene: 6. The CDR3 DNA reads as TGTGCCAGTAGTCTCTCGGGACAGGGGCCCTACGAGCAGTACTTC. It encodes CASSLSGQGPYEQYF. The full variable domain, rest sourced from reference TRBV19 and TRBJ2-7, is DGGITQSPKYLFRKEGQNVTLSCEQNLNHDAMYWYRQDPGQGLRLIYYSQIVNDFQKGDIAEGYSVSREKKESFPLTVTSAQKNPTAFYLCASSLSGQGPYEQYFGPGTRLTVT.

V gene TRBV5-1 combines with J gene TRBJ2-7, with a tentative D call TRBD2 (5 bases). With 4 bases removed from V and 0 bases from J, the gap between germline ends came to 14 bases. Germline CDR1 is SGHRS and CDR2 is YFSETQ. The CDR3 loop spans 15 amino acids. This CDR3 is CASSPRGRSSYEQYF. CDR3 coding DNA: TGCGCCAGCAGCCCCCGGGGAAGAAGCTCCTACGAGCAGTACTTC. Full variable domain (outside the CDR3, taken from reference TRBV5-1 and TRBJ2-7): KAGVTQTPRYLIKTRGQQVTLSCSPISGHRSVSWYQQTPGQGLQFLFEYFSETQRNKGNFPGRFSGRQFSNSRSEMNVSTLELGDSALYLCASSPRGRSSYEQYFGPGTRLTVT.